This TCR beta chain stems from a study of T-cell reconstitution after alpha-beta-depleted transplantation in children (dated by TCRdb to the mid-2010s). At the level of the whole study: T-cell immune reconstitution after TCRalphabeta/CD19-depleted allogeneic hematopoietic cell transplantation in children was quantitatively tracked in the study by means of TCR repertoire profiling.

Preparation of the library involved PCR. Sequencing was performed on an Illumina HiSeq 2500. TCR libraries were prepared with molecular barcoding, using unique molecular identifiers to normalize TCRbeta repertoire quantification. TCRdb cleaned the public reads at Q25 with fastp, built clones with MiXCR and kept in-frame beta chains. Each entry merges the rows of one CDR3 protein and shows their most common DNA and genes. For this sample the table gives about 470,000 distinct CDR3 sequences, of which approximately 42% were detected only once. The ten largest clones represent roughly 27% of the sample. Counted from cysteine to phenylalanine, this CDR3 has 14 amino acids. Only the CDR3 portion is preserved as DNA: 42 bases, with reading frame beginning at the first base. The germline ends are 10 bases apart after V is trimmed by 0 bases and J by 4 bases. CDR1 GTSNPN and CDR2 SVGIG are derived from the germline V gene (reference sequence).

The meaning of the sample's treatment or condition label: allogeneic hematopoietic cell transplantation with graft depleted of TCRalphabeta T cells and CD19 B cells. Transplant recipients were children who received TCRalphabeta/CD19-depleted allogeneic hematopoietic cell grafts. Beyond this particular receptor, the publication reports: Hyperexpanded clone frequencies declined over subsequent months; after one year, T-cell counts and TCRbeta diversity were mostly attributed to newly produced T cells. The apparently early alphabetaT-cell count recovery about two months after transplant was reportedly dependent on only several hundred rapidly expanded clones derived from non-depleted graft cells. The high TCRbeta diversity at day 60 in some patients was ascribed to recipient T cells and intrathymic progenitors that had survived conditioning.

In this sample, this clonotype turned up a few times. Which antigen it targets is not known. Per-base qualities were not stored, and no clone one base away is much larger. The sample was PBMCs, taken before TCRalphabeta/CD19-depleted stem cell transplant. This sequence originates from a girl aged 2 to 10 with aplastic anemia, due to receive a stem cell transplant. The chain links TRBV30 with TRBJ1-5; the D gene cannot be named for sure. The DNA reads TGTGCCTGGAGTGTAGTGGGAGGGAATCAGCCCCAGCATTTT. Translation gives CAWSVVGGNQPQHF.